This entry lists 28 T cell receptor beta chains sequenced from one sample in a study of blood T cell repertoires in COVID-19. Sequenced by immunoSEQ multiplex PCR; TCRdb stores in-frame clones only, minus some. The sample has approximately 220,000 clones, roughly 85% seen once. The source material was peripheral blood. The source is a man in his forties or fifties who had recovered from COVID-19.

The chain employs TRBV5-4 and TRBJ2-1; TRBD2 matches 8 bases. This CDR3 has 16 amino acids. The ends lost 7 bases at V and 3 bases at J; junction bases unmatched: 12. Germline-derived CDR1 and CDR2 are SGHNT and YYREEE (reference sequence). This chain's CDR3 is CASSLGREVNYNEQFF. Written as DNA, the CDR3 is TGTGCCAGCTCCTTGGGGCGGGAGGTTAACTACAATGAGCAGTTCTTC.

V and J are TRBV7-2 and TRBJ2-7; D might be TRBD2 (5 bases). The CDR3 sequence is 15 residues long. V lost 5 bases, J lost 0 bases, and 14 bases lay in between. Germline V CDR1 and CDR2: SGHTA, FQGNSA. The CDR3 is CASSTVGVSSYEQYF. The CDR3 nucleotides read TGTGCCAGCAGCACCGTCGGGGTGAGCTCCTACGAGCAGTACTTC.

The rearrangement joins TRBV10-2 to TRBJ1-5, with a possible D match to TRBD1 (6 bases). Trimming removed 5 bases from V and 7 bases from J, with 12 bases in between. In germline, CDR1 is WSHSY, CDR2 SAAADI. The CDR3 spans 13 residues. The CDR3 bases are TGCGCCAGCAGTTCGGGGGGCGGACAGCCCCAGCATTTT. Protein: CASSSGGGQPQHF.

The chain is built from TRBV7-2 and TRBJ2-7, with 7 bases lining up with TRBD2. The CDR3 sequence is 17 residues long. Unmatched junction bases numbered 8, after V lost 0 bases and J lost 0 bases. In germline, CDR1 is SGHTA, CDR2 FQGNSA. The CDR3 bases are TGTGCCAGCAGCTTAGCATCTGGTGGGGGGGGCTCCTACGAGCAGTACTTC. Translating gives CASSLASGGGGSYEQYF.

The J gene is TRBJ1-1, the V gene TRBV7-2; D unclear. Between the trimmed V and J ends, which lost 5 bases and 1 base, there was a span of 8 bases. Germline loops: CDR1 SGHTA, CDR2 FQGNSA. The CDR3 consists of 13 residues. CDR3 in amino acids: CASSRRGNTEAFF. The CDR3 region has the DNA TGTGCCAGCAGCCGCCGAGGGAACACTGAAGCTTTCTTT.

The chain recombines TRBV18 with TRBJ2-7; 9 bases are a match to TRBD2. The germline V gene has CDR1 KGHSH and CDR2 LQKENI. V lost 3 bases, J lost 5 bases, and 5 bases stayed unmatched. This CDR3 region has 14 residues. CDR3 DNA sequence: TGTGCCAGCTCACCGGATCTAGCGGGAAACGAGCAGTACTTC. Translating it yields CASSPDLAGNEQYF.

V is TRBV28 and J is TRBJ2-3; 7 nucleotides line up with TRBD1. Germline V gene lookup returns CDR1 MDHEN and CDR2 SYDVKM. V was pared by 3 bases and J by 2 bases, with 8 bases of the junction left unmatched. This CDR3 has 16 residues. The CDR3 nucleotides are TGTGCCAGCAGTTTGTTGGACAGGACCCTCACAGATACGCAGTATTTT. Encoded protein: CASSLLDRTLTDTQYF.

The chain carries TRBV27 and TRBJ2-1; 7 bases are a match to TRBD2. Germline values: CDR1 MNHEY, CDR2 SMNVEV (reference sequence). The trim removed 3 bases at V and 14 bases at J, leaving 7 bases unmatched. The CDR3 totals 12 residues. CDR3 protein: CASSFGGRLKFF. CDR3 DNA sequence: TGTGCCAGCAGTTTCGGCGGGAGACTAAAGTTCTTC.

The rearrangement joins TRBV24-1 to TRBJ2-7, with 12 bases identical to TRBD2. In germline, CDR1 is KGHDR, CDR2 SFDVKD. The CDR3 length is 15 residues. With 3 bases clipped from V and 1 base from J, the junction kept 0 bases outside the gene matches. This CDR3 is CATSDGTSGSYEQYF. The DNA of the CDR3 is TGTGCCACCAGTGATGGGACTAGCGGGTCCTACGAGCAGTACTTC.

In this sample, this clone turned up once. CDR3 in DNA: TGTGCCAGCAGCTTAGCTCAGGGGGCCTATGAGCAGTTCTTC. As protein: CASSLAQGAYEQFF. The gene calls are TRBV7-9 and TRBJ2-1; 8 positions match TRBD1. Losses at the gene ends were 0 bases for V and 8 bases for J; bases not matched to a gene: 3. Per germline, CDR1 SEHNR and CDR2 FQNEAQ (reference sequence). The CDR3 consists of 14 residues.

The chain joins TRBV7-2 to TRBJ1-1; 9 bases align to TRBD1. Germline CDR1 and CDR2: SGHTA and FQGNSA. The CDR3 covers 12 residues. Trimming took 5 bases from V and 10 from J; bases not matched to a gene: 5. CDR3: CASSRQGVLAFF. The CDR3 DNA reads as TGTGCCAGCAGCCGACAGGGGGTGCTAGCTTTCTTT.

The V and J genes are TRBV28 and TRBJ1-2; 7 bases line up with TRBD1. V was pared by 8 bases and J by 4 bases, with 13 bases of the junction left unmatched. CDR3 length: 15 residues. Germline lookup yields CDR1 MDHEN and CDR2 SYDVKM. The CDR3 DNA is TGTGCCAGCCACCCCCGGGACAGTCGAACCTATGGCTACACCTTC. Translated: CASHPRDSRTYGYTF.

The genes are TRBV28 and TRBJ2-5; TRBD1 matches at 8 bases. This CDR3 is 16 amino acids long. Germline assignment: CDR1 MDHEN and CDR2 SYDVKM. Losses at the gene ends were 5 bases for V and 0 bases for J; bases not matched to a gene: 8. CDR3 nucleotide sequence: TGTGCCAGCAGTATCGCCGGGACAGGATACCAAGAGACCCAGTACTTC. It yields the protein CASSIAGTGYQETQYF.

The CDR3 is CASSFRPGQGAGGNTIYF. Written as DNA, the CDR3 is TGTGCCAGTAGTTTCCGACCGGGACAGGGGGCAGGTGGAAACACCATATATTTT. The chain has TRBV19 and TRBJ1-3; 12 nucleotides align to TRBD1. Germline loops: CDR1 LNHDA, CDR2 SQIVND (reference sequence). The J segment lost 3 bases and the V segment lost 5 bases, leaving 11 bases of the junction unmatched. The CDR3 spans 18 residues.

The gene calls are TRBV11-2 and TRBJ2-5, with D hard to call. With 3 bases removed from V and 6 bases from J, the gap between germline ends came to 17 bases. CDR1 is SGHAT, CDR2 FQNNGV, per germline. The CDR3 runs 15 residues. The CDR3: CASSFLQEPSKTQYF. In DNA form, the CDR3 reads TGTGCCAGCAGCTTTCTCCAGGAACCCTCCAAGACCCAGTACTTC. The entire variable domain, with the rest obtained from reference TRBV11-2 and TRBJ2-5, is as follows: EAGVAQSPRYKIIEKRQSVAFWCNPISGHATLYWYQQILGQGPKLLIQFQNNGVVDDSQLPKDRFSAERLKGVDSTLKIQPAKLEDSAVYLCASSFLQEPSKTQYFGPGTRLLVL.

This CDR3 reads CASSSPGRVADTQYF. Written as DNA, the CDR3 is TGTGCCAGCAGTTCCCCGGGCAGGGTCGCAGATACGCAGTATTTT. The chain carries TRBV28 and TRBJ2-3, with D possibly matching TRBD1 (5 bases). V gave up 4 bases and J gave up 4 bases, with 15 bases separating them. The germline gives CDR1 MDHEN, CDR2 SYDVKM. This CDR3 spans 15 amino acids. Complete variable domain (other parts from reference TRBV28 and TRBJ2-3): DVKVTQSSRYLVKRTGEKVFLECVQDMDHENMFWYRQDPGLGLRLIYFSYDVKMKEKGDIPEGYSVSREKKERFSLILESASTNQTSMYLCASSSPGRVADTQYFGPGTRLTVL.

This clone appeared once. For the CDR3, the DNA is TGTGCCAGTAGTATCAAGAGGGAGGGTCAGCCCCAGCATTTT. This codes for CASSIKREGQPQHF. The chain is built from TRBV19 and TRBJ1-5; D not resolved. V lost 3 bases and J 6 bases, leaving 12 bases between the germline ends. Per germline, CDR1 LNHDA and CDR2 SQIVND (reference sequence). CDR3 length equals 14 residues.

The chain couples TRBV12-3 or TRBV12-4 to TRBJ1-1; the D is unclear. V lost 5 bases and J lost 7, with 14 bases in between. CDR3 length equals 13 residues. CDR3 amino acids: CASSRDHPYEAFF. The DNA of the CDR3 is TGTGCCAGCAGTCGCGATCACCCCTATGAAGCTTTCTTT.

J is TRBJ2-3 and V is TRBV7-6, with D possibly matching TRBD2 (6 bases). This CDR3 is built from 16 residues. CDR1 is SGHVS and CDR2 is FNYEAQ in the germline V gene. Trimming took off 1 base at V and 2 bases at J, with 13 bases between the two ends. CDR3 residues: CASSLVGGVNTDTQYF. The CDR3 DNA follows: TGTGCCAGCAGCTTAGTCGGGGGAGTGAACACAGATACGCAGTATTTT. Full variable domain (remainder filled in from reference TRBV7-6 and TRBJ2-3): GAGVSQSPRYKVTKRGQDVALRCDPISGHVSLYWYRQALGQGPEFLTYFNYEAQQDKSGLPNDRFSAERPEGSISTLTIQRTEQRDSAMYRCASSLVGGVNTDTQYFGPGTRLTVL.

The chain is built from TRBV6-8 and TRBJ1-6; maybe TRBD1 (6 bases). This CDR3 spans 13 amino acids. From germline, CDR1 is MNHGY and CDR2 SAAAGT. V lost 6 bases, J lost 15 bases, and 18 bases lay in between. CDR3 loop: CASSTEPGTILHF. DNA of the CDR3: TGTGCCAGCAGCACGGAACCCGGGACAATCCTCCACTTT.

This clone was seen only once. The chain couples TRBV10-1 to TRBJ2-6; D is ambiguous. V was trimmed by 3 bases and J by 2 bases, leaving 8 bases between them. The CDR3 consists of 15 residues. From germline, CDR1 is WNHNN and CDR2 SYGVQD (reference sequence). The CDR3 is CASSESGAGANVLTF. The CDR3 DNA reads as TGCGCCAGCAGTGAATCGGGTGCTGGGGCCAACGTCCTGACTTTC.

The chain is built from TRBV5-5 and TRBJ2-1; 13 bases agree with TRBD2. V trimming: 4 bases; J trimming: 9 bases; junction bases outside the gene matches: 7. The CDR3 spans 15 residues. CDR1 is SGHKS and CDR2 is YYEKEE in the germline V gene (reference sequence). The CDR3 protein is CASSAGLAGAAEQFF. As DNA, the CDR3 is TGTGCCAGCAGCGCCGGACTAGCGGGAGCTGCTGAGCAGTTCTTC.

This rearrangement joins TRBV5-1 to TRBJ1-1; 7 nucleotides match TRBD1. In germline, CDR1 is SGHRS, CDR2 YFSETQ. Trimming took 5 bases from V and 4 from J; bases not matched to a gene: 8. This CDR3 has 14 residues. CDR3 in amino acids: CASSQTGMSTEAFF. Here the CDR3 DNA reads TGCGCCAGCAGTCAGACAGGGATGAGCACTGAAGCTTTCTTT.

This chain uses TRBV12-3 or TRBV12-4 with TRBJ1-5; no clear D. V was clipped by 3 bases and J by 7 bases, with 7 bases between them. This CDR3 comprises 12 residues. In nucleotides, the CDR3 is TGTGCCAGCAGTTTGGGCGGGCAGCCCCAGCATTTT. It specifies CASSLGGQPQHF.

V gene TRBV2 combines with J gene TRBJ2-2; TRBD1 matches 9 bases. Germline CDR1 is SNHLY and CDR2 is FYNNEI. The CDR3 runs 15 residues. The trim removed 5 bases at V and 5 bases at J, leaving 6 bases unmatched. CDR3 region: CASSSGQGLTGELFF. The CDR3 bases are TGTGCCAGCAGTTCGGGACAGGGTTTGACCGGGGAGCTGTTTTTT. The variable domain in full, with the rest retrieved from reference TRBV2 and TRBJ2-2, is EPEVTQTPSHQVTQMGQEVILRCVPISNHLYFYWYRQILGQKVEFLVSFYNNEISEKSEIFDDQFSVERPDGSNFTLKIRSTKLEDSAMYFCASSSGQGLTGELFFGEGSRLTVL.

V and J are TRBV5-1 and TRBJ2-7; 11 bases are shared with TRBD2. Germline V gives CDR1 SGHRS, CDR2 YFSETQ. This CDR3 is built from 14 residues. V trimming: 3 bases; J trimming: 5 bases; junction bases outside the gene matches: 4. The CDR3 DNA is TGCGCCAGCAGCTCTAGCGGGAGGCACGACGAGCAGTACTTC. Encoded protein: CASSSSGRHDEQYF.

The chain joins TRBV14 to TRBJ2-5; TRBD2 matches 14 bases. The CDR3 has 15 residues. Germline V gives CDR1 SGHDN, CDR2 FVKESK. Unmatched junction bases numbered 3, after V lost 4 bases and J lost 5 bases. This CDR3 is CASSRLAGGRETQYF. CDR3 nucleotide sequence: TGTGCCAGCAGCCGACTAGCGGGAGGGAGGGAGACCCAGTACTTC.

This chain connects TRBV23-1 to TRBJ1-1; weak D call: TRBD1 (5 bases). TRBV23-1 is an ORF, and what it does is uncertain. The CDR3 extends over 15 amino acids. Trimming took 2 bases from V and 6 from J, leaving 16 bases between them. CDR3 in DNA: TGCGCCAGCAGTCAAAATAGTGAATGGGGGGCTGAAGCTTTCTTT. Translation gives CASSQNSEWGAEAFF.